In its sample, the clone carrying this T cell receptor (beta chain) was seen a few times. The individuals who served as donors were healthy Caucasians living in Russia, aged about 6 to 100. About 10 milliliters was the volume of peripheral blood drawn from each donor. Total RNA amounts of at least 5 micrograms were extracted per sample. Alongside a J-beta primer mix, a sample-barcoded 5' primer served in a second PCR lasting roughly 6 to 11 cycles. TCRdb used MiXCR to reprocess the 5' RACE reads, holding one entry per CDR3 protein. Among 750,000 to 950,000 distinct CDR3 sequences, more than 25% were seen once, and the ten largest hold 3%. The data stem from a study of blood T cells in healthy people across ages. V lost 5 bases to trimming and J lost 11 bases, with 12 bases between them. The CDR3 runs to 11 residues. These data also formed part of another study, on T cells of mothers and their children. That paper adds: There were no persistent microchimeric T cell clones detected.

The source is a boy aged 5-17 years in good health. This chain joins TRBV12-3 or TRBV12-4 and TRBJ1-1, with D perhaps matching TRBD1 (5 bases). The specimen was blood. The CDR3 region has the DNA TGTGCCAGCAGTCGACAGTACGTCGCTTTCTTT. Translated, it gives CASSRQYVAFF.